This T cell receptor (beta chain) was recorded in a study of blood T cell repertoires in COVID-19. This clone was counted only a few times. Authors' methods: Estimation of nucleated cell counts was performed using reference gene primer amplification. Produced via immunoSEQ multiplex PCR; TCRdb's table is partial and in-frame only. The V and J calls and clone size come from that table; D and trimming were worked out from the DNA. The sample gives 140,000 to 150,000 clones, around 80% of which show up once; about 5% is in the top ten. Germline V gives CDR1 SNHLY, CDR2 FYNNEI. The CDR3 runs to 14 residues. V shed 4 bases, J shed 5 bases, and the junction held 5 bases outside the gene matches.

The TCR originated in a woman aged 45-65 years with acute or convalescent COVID-19. This chain joins TRBV2 and TRBJ1-5; 7 nucleotides line up with TRBD1. The sequencing sample was made of peripheral blood. The CDR3 sequence is CASSGPRGDQPQHF. The DNA of the CDR3 is TGTGCCAGCAGTGGTCCCAGGGGGGATCAGCCCCAGCATTTT.